This TCR beta chain was documented in a study of cytomegalovirus exposure and HLA in healthy donors. Study results and caveats: Only CMV serostatus was available as immune exposure information. In a later analysis, several top co-occurrence clusters appeared linked to parvovirus B19, influenza, CMV and Epstein-Barr virus. Researchers left out some V segments, among them TRBV6-2 and TRBV6-3, as indistinguishable.

The CDR3 contains 13 residues. Germline lookup yields CDR1 LGHNA and CDR2 YNFKEQ. Trimming stripped 0 bases from V and 4 bases from J, with 6 bases between. A remark on this clone: Its antigen is unidentified.

Nominally healthy donors provided the samples, though records likely missed some immune exposures. Use of 60 Vbeta and 13 Jbeta primers characterized the PCR. This table comes from immunoSEQ multiplex PCR, and its TCRdb copy is limited to in-frame clones, with some not included. The sample contains approximately 170,000 clones, around 78% of which appear only once. This chain joins TRBV4-2 and TRBJ1-2, with D perhaps matching TRBD1 (6 bases). This TCR was recovered from a woman aged 35 to 49 in good health and CMV-seropositive. Sequences were obtained from PBMCs. Written as DNA, the CDR3 is TGTGCCAGCAGCCAAGAGACAGGCTATGGCTACACCTTC. Its translation is CASSQETGYGYTF.